The TCR beta chain under discussion was sequenced for a study of identical twins. From the 5' RACE reads, TCRdb called clonotypes with MiXCR, one entry per CDR3 protein. The sample includes about 890,000 distinct CDR3 sequences, roughly an eighth of them seen just once. To note about this clonotype: Its specificity is not known.

After removal of 1 base from V and 1 base from J, the junction contained 9 bases not matched to a gene. This CDR3 is 18 amino acids long. Germline V gene lookup returns CDR1 SGHAT and CDR2 FQDESV (reference sequence). Study-wide findings and caveats: With abundant cord blood beta clonotypes, insertions were fewer; memory repertoires showed no such pattern. In drawing conclusions, the study used cross-sectional statistical analysis and did not follow the same donors. For out-of-frame beta sequences, excess twin sharing was weaker.

This same sample was also taken into another study, of yellow fever vaccine responses in identical twins. From that report: After vaccination, twins' T cell response reportedly seemed partly convergent, partly personalized.

The sequenced material came from PBMCs. The TCR comes from a young woman in good health. The rearrangement uses TRBV11-1 and TRBJ2-5, with TRBD2 matching over 10 bases. The CDR3 nucleotides are TGTGCCAGCAGCTTAGGTCCACTAGCGGGGCCAACCCAAGAGACCCAGTACTTC. As protein: CASSLGPLAGPTQETQYF.